This T cell receptor beta chain is from a study of blood T cells in healthy people across ages. Researchers collected 9 to 10 milliliters of peripheral blood from every single donor. The CDR3 runs 16 residues. Deletions cut 1 base from V and 2 bases from J, with 11 bases between. Germline lookup yields CDR1 MNHNS and CDR2 SASEGT. With regard to this clonotype: Its cognate antigen is unknown.

Study findings and constraints: Unsorted PBMCs ruled out conclusive naive versus antigen-experienced comparison.

A second PCR of 7 to 11 cycles used a sample-barcoded 5' primer and a J-beta primer mix. TCRdb reanalysed the 5' RACE reads using MiXCR and keeps one entry per CDR3 protein. The repertoire includes some 1.6 million distinct CDR3 sequences, around 36% of them detected once, and about 10% sits in the top ten. The chain employs TRBV6-1 and TRBJ1-4, with a weak D call TRBD1 (6 bases). The source material was blood. The source is a woman in her twenties or thirties in good health. The CDR3: CASSEDGRGTNEKLFF. DNA of the CDR3: TGTGCCAGCAGTGAAGATGGCAGGGGCACTAATGAAAAACTGTTTTTT.